This entry concerns a single TCR beta chain. A second PCR, run for roughly 6 to 11 cycles, used a sample-barcoded 5' primer plus a J-beta primer mix. TCRdb fed the 5' RACE reads into MiXCR, producing one record per CDR3 protein. Of fewer than 1,000,000 distinct CDR3 sequences in the sample, 46% are singletons; the top ten hold 15% to 20%. The entry originates in a study of blood T cells in healthy people across ages. Total RNA was isolated from each sample in quantities of at least 5.5 micrograms. Germline V CDR1 and CDR2: ENHRY, SYGVKD. This CDR3 is 15 amino acids long. Trimming took off 0 bases at V and 4 bases at J, with 10 bases between the two ends.

Sequenced sample: blood. The source is a man older than 75 in good health. The chain employs TRBV10-3 and TRBJ1-5; weak D call: TRBD1 (6 bases). The CDR3: CAISESGAENQPQHF. DNA of the CDR3: TGTGCCATCAGTGAGTCGGGGGCGGAAAATCAGCCCCAGCATTTT.